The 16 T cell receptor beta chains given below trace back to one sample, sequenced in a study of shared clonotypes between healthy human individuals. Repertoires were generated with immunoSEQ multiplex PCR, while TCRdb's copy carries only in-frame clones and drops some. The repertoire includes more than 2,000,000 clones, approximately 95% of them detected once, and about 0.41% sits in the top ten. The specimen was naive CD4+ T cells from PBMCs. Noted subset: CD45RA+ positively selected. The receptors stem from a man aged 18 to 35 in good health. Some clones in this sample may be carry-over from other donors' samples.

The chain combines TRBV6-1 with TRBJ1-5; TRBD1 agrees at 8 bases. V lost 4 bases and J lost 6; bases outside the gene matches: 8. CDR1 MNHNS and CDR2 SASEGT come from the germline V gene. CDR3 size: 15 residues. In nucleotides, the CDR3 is TGTGCCAGCAGTGGCACCCAGGGGGCAGGTCAGCCCCAGCATTTT. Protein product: CASSGTQGAGQPQHF.

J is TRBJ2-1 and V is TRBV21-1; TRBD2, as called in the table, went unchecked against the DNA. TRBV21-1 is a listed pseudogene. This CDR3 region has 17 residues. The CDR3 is CASSAEVSGRFYNEQFF. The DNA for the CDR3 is TGTGCCAGCAGCGCCGAGGTTAGCGGGAGGTTTTACAATGAGCAGTTCTTC.

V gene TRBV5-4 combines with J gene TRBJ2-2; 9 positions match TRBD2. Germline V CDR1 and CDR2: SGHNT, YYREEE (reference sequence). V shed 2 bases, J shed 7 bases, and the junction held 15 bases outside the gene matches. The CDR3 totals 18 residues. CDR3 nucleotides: TGTGCCAGCAGCTTATTCTCTCGGCGGGAGGGCCAGGGCGGGGAGCTGTTTTTT. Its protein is CASSLFSRREGQGGELFF.

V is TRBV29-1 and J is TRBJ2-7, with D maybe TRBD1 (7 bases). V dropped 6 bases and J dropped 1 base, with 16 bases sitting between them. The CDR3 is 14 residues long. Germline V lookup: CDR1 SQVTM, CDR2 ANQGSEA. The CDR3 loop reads CSVQDRAGSYEQYF. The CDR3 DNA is TGCAGCGTCCAAGACAGGGCGGGGTCCTACGAGCAGTACTTC.

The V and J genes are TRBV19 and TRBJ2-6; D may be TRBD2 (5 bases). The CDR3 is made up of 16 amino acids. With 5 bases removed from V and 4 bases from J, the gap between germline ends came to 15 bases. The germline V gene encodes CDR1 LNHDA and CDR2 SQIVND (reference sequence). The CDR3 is CASSPPPGSGANVLTF. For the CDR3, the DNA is TGTGCCAGTAGTCCGCCCCCGGGATCCGGGGCCAACGTCCTGACTTTC. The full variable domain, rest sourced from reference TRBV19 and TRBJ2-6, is DGGITQSPKYLFRKEGQNVTLSCEQNLNHDAMYWYRQDPGQGLRLIYYSQIVNDFQKGDIAEGYSVSREKKESFPLTVTSAQKNPTAFYLCASSPPPGSGANVLTFGAGSRLTVL.

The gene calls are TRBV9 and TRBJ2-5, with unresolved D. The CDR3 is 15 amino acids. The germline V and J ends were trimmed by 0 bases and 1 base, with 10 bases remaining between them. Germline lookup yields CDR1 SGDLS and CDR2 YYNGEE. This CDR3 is CASSVGPNGQETQYF. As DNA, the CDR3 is TGTGCCAGCAGCGTAGGGCCCAATGGCCAAGAGACCCAGTACTTC.

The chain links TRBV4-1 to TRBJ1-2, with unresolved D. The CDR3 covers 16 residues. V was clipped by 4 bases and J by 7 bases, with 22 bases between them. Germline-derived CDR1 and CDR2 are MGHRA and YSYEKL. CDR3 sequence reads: CASSPPLGISAGGYTF. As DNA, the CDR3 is TGCGCCAGCAGCCCCCCCCTAGGGATTAGCGCAGGTGGCTACACCTTC.

CDR3 loop: CAWSVHLRDRNQPQHF. DNA for the CDR3: TGTGCCTGGAGTGTCCACCTCCGGGACCGCAATCAGCCCCAGCATTTT. The chain has TRBV30 and TRBJ1-5, with D possibly being TRBD1 (5 bases). From germline, CDR1 is GTSNPN and CDR2 SVGIG (reference sequence). Trimming pared 0 bases from V and 2 bases from J, leaving 14 bases between. The CDR3 length is 16 residues.

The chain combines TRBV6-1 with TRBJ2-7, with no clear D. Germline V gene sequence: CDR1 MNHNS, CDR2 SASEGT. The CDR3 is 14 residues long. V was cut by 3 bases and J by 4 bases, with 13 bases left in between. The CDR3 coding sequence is TGTGCCAGCAGTGAGGCAGAACCTCCGTACGAGCAGTACTTC. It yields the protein CASSEAEPPYEQYF.

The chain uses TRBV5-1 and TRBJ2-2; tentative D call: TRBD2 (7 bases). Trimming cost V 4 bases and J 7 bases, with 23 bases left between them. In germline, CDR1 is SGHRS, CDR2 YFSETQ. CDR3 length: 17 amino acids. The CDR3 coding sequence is TGCGCCAGCAGCCCGCGGGGGCCCCCTACTAGTGGCGGGGAGCTGTTTTTT. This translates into CASSPRGPPTSGGELFF. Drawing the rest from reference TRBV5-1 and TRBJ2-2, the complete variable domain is KAGVTQTPRYLIKTRGQQVTLSCSPISGHRSVSWYQQTPGQGLQFLFEYFSETQRNKGNFPGRFSGRQFSNSRSEMNVSTLELGDSALYLCASSPRGPPTSGGELFFGEGSRLTVL.

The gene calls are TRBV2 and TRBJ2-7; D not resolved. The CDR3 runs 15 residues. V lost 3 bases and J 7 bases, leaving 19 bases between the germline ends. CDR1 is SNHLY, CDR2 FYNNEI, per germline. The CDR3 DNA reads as TGTGCCAGCAGTGATGGGTGGGTTTTCCGAGGAGAGCAGTACTTC. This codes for CASSDGWVFRGEQYF.

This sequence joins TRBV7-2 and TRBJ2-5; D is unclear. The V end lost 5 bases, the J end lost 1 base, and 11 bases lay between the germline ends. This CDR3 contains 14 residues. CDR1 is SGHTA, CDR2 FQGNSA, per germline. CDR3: CASSKLAFQETQYF. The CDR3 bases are TGTGCCAGCAGCAAACTCGCCTTCCAAGAGACCCAGTACTTC.

The CDR3 here is CASSFSGREQETQYF. CDR3 bases: TGTGCCAGCAGTTTTAGCGGGAGGGAACAAGAGACCCAGTACTTC. The chain is built from TRBV27 and TRBJ2-5, with TRBD2 matching over 11 bases. Trimming cost V 3 bases and J 2 bases; bases outside gene matches: 2. Germline V gene sequence: CDR1 MNHEY, CDR2 SMNVEV (reference sequence). The CDR3 runs to 15 residues.

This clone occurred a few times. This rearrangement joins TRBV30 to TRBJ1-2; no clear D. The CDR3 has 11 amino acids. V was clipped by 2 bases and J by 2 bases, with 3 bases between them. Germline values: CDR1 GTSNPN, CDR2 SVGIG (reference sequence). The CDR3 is CAWSQNYGYTF. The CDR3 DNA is TGTGCCTGGAGTCAGAACTATGGCTACACCTTC.

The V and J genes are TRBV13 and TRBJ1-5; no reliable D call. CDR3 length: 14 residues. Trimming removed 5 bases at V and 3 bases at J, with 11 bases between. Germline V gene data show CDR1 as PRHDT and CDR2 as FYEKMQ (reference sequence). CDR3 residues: CASSRGRYNQPQHF. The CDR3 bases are TGTGCCAGCAGCCGAGGACGGTACAATCAGCCCCAGCATTTT.

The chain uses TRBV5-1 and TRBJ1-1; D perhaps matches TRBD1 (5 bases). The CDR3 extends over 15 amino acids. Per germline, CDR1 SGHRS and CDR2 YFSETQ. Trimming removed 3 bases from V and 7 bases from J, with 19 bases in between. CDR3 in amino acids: CASSYTRAGSDEAFF. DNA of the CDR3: TGCGCCAGCAGCTATACCAGGGCGGGGAGTGATGAAGCTTTCTTT.